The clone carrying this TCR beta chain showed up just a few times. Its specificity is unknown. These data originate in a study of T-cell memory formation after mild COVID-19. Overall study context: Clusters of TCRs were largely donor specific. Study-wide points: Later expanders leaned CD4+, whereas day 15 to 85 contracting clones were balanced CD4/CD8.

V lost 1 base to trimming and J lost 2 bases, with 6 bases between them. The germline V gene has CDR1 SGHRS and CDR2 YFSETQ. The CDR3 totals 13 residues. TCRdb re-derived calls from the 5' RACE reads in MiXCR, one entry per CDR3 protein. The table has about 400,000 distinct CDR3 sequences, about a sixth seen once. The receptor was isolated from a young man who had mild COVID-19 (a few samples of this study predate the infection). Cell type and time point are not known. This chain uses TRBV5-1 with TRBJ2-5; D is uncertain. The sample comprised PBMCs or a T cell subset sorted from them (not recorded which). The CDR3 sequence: CASSLHKQETQYF. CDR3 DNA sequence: TGCGCCAGCAGCTTGCACAAACAAGAGACCCAGTACTTC.